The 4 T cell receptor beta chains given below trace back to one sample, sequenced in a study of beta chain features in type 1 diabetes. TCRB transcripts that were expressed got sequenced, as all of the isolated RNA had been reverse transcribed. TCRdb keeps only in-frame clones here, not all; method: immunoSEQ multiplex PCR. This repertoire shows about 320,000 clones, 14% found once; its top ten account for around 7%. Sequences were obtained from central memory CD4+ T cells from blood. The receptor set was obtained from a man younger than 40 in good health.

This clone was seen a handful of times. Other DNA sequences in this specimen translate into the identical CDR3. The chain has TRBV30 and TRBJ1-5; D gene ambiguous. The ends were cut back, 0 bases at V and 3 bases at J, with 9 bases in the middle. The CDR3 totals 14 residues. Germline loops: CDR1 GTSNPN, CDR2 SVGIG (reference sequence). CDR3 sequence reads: CAWSVSGSNQPQHF. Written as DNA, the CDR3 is TGTGCCTGGAGTGTCTCGGGATCCAATCAGCCCCAGCATTTT.

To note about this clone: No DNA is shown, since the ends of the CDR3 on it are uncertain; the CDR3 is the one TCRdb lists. CDR3 amino acids: CASILGRSNTGELFF. This chain links TRBV7-2 with TRBJ2-2; whether TRBD2, the table's D call, matches the DNA was not checked. From germline, CDR1 is SGHTA and CDR2 FQGNSA. The CDR3 sequence runs 15 residues, both termini included.

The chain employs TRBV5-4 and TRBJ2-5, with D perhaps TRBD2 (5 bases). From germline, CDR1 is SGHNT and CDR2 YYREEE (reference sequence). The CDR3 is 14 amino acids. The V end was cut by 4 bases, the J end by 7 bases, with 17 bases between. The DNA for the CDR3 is TGTGCCAGCAGCCTGGACTCTAGTTTCGGGACCCAGTACTTC. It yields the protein CASSLDSSFGTQYF. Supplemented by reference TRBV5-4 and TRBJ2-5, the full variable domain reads ETGVTQSPTHLIKTRGQQVTLRCSSQSGHNTVSWYQQALGQGPQFIFQYYREEENGRGNFPPRFSGLQFPNYSSELNVNALELDDSALYLCASSLDSSFGTQYFGPGTRLLVL.

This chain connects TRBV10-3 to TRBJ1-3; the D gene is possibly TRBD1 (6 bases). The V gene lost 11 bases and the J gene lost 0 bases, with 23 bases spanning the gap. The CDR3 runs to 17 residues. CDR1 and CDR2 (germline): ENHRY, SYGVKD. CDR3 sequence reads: CASTAAARGVSGNTIYF. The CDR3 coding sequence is TGTGCCTCCACAGCTGCCGCCAGGGGAGTCTCTGGAAACACCATATATTTT.